This T cell receptor (beta chain) is from a study of blood T cell repertoires in COVID-19. Across the whole study: Specimens from acute and convalescent COVID-19 originated in the United States, Italy and Spain. T cells, B-cell-depleted T cells, or PBMCs provided the cDNA or gDNA that served as material.

Original data processing: Reference gene primer amplification in the assay estimated nucleated cell counts. The method was immunoSEQ multiplex PCR; TCRdb's version includes in-frame clones alone and lacks a portion of them. From that table come the V and J calls and clone size; the DNA was used to work out D and trimming. The repertoire holds 150,000 to 170,000 clones, with about four fifths as singletons. V dropped 4 bases and J dropped 7; count of bases not matched to a gene: 11. This CDR3 region has 15 residues. Per germline, CDR1 SGHKS and CDR2 YYEKEE (reference sequence). Sequencing used peripheral blood. The sequence was collected from a woman aged 55-69 years with acute or convalescent COVID-19. The chain uses TRBV5-5 and TRBJ1-5, with TRBD1 identical over 7 bases. CDR3 sequence reads: CASSTDRRLGQPQHF. CDR3 in DNA: TGTGCCAGCAGCACGGACAGGCGGTTAGGGCAGCCCCAGCATTTT. The entire variable domain, with the rest obtained from reference TRBV5-5 and TRBJ1-5, is as follows: DAGVTQSPTHLIKTRGQQVTLRCSPISGHKSVSWYQQVLGQGPQFIFQYYEKEERGRGNFPDRFSARQFPNYSSELNVNALLLGDSALYLCASSTDRRLGQPQHFGDGTRLSIL.